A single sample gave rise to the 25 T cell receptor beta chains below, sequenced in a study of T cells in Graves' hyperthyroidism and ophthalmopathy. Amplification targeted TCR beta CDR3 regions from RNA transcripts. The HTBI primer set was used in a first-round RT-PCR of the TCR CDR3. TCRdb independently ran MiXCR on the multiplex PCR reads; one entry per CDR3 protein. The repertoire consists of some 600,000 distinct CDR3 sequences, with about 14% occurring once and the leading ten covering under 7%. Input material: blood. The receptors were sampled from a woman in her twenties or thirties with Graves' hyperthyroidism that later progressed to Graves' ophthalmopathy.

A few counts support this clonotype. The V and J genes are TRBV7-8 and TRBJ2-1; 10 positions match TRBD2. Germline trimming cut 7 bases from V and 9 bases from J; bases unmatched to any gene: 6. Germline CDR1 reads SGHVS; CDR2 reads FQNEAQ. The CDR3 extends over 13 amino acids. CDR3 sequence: CASTGLARSEQFF. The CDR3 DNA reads TGTGCCAGCACGGGACTAGCGAGAAGTGAGCAGTTCTTC.

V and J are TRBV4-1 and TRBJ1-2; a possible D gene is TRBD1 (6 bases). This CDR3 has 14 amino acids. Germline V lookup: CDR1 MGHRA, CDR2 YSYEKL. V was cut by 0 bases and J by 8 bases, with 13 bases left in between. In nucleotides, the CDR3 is TGCGCCAGCAGCCAAGATTCAAAAGGGACAGGCTACACCTTC. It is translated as CASSQDSKGTGYTF.

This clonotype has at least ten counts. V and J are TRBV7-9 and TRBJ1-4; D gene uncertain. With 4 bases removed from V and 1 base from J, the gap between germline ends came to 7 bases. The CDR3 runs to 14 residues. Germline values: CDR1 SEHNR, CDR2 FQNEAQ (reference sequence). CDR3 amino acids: CASSSSETNEKLFF. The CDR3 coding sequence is TGTGCCAGCAGCTCAAGTGAAACTAATGAAAAACTGTTTTTT.

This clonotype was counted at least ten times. The CDR3 region has the DNA TGTGCCAGCGTCCTTAGGACAGGGGGCTACAATGAGCAGTTCTTC. Translating it yields CASVLRTGGYNEQFF. This chain links TRBV28 with TRBJ2-1; 10 bases match TRBD1. There are 15 residues in the CDR3. Germline values: CDR1 MDHEN, CDR2 SYDVKM. Trimming removed 8 bases from V and 3 bases from J; junction bases left unmatched: 7.

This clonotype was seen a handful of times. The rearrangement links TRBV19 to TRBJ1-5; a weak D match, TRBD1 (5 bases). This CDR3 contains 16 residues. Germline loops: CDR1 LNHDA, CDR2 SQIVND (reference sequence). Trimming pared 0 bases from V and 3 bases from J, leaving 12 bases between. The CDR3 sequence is CASSIDPGRVNQPQHF. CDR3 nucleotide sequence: TGTGCCAGTAGTATAGATCCAGGCAGGGTCAATCAGCCCCAGCATTTT.

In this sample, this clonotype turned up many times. In nucleotides, the CDR3 is TGCAGCGTTGAAGCCCCTGACAGGGGGCGGTACGAGCAGTACTTC. Protein: CSVEAPDRGRYEQYF. The chain uses TRBV29-1 and TRBJ2-7, with 10 bases lining up with TRBD1. V trimming: 1 base; J trimming: 4 bases; junction bases outside the gene matches: 7. The germline V gene has CDR1 SQVTM and CDR2 ANQGSEA. CDR3 size: 15 residues.

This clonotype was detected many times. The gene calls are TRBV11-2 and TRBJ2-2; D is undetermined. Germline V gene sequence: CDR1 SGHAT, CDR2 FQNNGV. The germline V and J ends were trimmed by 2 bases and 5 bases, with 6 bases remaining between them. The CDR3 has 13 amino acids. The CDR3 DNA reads TGTGCCAGCAGCTTAATTGGAACCGGGGAGCTGTTTTTT. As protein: CASSLIGTGELFF.

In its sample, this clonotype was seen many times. The CDR3 nucleotides read TGTGCCAGCAGCTTAACTCAGCTGGACAGGGACCCCTACAATGAGCAGTTCTTC. As protein: CASSLTQLDRDPYNEQFF. This chain connects TRBV7-9 to TRBJ2-1; 8 bases agree with TRBD1. From germline, CDR1 is SEHNR and CDR2 FQNEAQ (reference sequence). This CDR3 region has 18 residues. V lost 2 bases, J lost 2 bases, and 11 bases stayed unmatched. The variable domain in full, with the rest retrieved from reference TRBV7-9 and TRBJ2-1, is DTGVSQNPRHKITKRGQNVTFRCDPISEHNRLYWYRQTLGQGPEFLTYFQNEAQLEKSRLLSDRFSAERPKGSFSTLEIQRTEQGDSAMYLCASSLTQLDRDPYNEQFFGPGTRLTVL.

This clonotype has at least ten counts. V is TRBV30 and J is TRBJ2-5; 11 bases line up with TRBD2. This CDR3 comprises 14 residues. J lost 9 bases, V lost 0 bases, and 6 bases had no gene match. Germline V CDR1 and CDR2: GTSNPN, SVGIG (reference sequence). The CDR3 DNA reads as TGTGCCTGGAGTGTAAATAGCGGGGGGGTGGCCCAGTACTTC. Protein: CAWSVNSGGVAQYF.

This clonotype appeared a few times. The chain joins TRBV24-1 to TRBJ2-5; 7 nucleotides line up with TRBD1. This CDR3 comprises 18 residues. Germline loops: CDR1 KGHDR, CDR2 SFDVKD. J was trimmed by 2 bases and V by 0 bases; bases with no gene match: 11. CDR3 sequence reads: CATSDLHRGVLRQETQYF. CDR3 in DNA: TGTGCCACCAGTGATTTGCACAGGGGCGTACTTAGACAAGAGACCCAGTACTTC.

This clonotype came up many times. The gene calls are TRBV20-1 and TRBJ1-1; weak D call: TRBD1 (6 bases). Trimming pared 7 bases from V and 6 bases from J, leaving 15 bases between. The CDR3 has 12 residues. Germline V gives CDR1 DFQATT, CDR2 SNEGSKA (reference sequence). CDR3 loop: CSVPAWGPEAFF. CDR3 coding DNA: TGCAGTGTCCCGGCCTGGGGGCCTGAAGCTTTCTTT.

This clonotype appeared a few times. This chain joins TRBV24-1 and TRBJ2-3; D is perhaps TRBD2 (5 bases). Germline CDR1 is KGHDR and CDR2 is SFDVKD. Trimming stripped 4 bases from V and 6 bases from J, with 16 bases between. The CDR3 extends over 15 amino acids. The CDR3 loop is CATSDRTDSPDTQYF. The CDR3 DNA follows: TGTGCCACCAGTGACCGAACGGACTCCCCCGATACGCAGTATTTT.

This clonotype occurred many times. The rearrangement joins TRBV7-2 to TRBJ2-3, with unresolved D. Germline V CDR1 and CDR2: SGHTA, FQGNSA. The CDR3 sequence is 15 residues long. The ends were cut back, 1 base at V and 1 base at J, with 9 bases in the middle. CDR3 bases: TGTGCCAGCAGCTTAGGTGGAGACCGCACAGATACGCAGTATTTT. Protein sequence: CASSLGGDRTDTQYF.

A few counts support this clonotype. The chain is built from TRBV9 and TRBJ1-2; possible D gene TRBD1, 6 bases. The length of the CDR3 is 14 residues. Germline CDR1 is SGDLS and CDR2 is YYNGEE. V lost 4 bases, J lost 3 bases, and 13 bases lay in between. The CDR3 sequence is CASSPTGWDYGYTF. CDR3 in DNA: TGTGCCAGCAGCCCCACAGGGTGGGACTATGGCTACACCTTC.

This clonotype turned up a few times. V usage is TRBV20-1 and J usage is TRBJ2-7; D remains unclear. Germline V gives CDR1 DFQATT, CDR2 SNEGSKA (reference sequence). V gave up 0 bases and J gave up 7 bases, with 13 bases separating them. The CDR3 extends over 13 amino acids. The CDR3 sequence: CSARDRSWAEQYF. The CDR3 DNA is TGCAGTGCTAGAGACCGGTCATGGGCGGAGCAGTACTTC.

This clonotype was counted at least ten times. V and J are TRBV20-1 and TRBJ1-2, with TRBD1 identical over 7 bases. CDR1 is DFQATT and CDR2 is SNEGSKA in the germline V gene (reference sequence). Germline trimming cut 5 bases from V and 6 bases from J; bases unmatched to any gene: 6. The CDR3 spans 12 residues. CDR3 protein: CSARTGDDGYTF. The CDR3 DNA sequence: TGCAGTGCTCGGACAGGAGACGATGGCTACACCTTC.

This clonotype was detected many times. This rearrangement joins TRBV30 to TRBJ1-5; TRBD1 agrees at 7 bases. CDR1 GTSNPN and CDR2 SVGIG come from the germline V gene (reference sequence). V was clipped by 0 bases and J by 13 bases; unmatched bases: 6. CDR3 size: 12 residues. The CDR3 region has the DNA TGTGCCTGGAGTGTAGAGGGGGCCCGACAGCATTTT. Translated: CAWSVEGARQHF.

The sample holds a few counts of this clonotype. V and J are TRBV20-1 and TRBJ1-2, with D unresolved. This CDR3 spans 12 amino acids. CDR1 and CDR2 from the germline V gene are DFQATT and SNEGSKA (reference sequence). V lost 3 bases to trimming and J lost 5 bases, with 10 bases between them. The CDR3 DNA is TGCAGTGCTAGGTCCGGCGATTATGGCTACACCTTC. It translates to CSARSGDYGYTF.

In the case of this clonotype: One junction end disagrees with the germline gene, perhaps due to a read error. The CDR3, as DNA: TGTGCCAGCAGTTTACCGGCAGATCAAGATACGCGGTATTTT. This encodes CASSLPADQDTRYF. V is TRBV28 and J is TRBJ2-3; D is undetermined. The CDR3 is made up of 14 amino acids. Germline V gives CDR1 MDHEN, CDR2 SYDVKM.

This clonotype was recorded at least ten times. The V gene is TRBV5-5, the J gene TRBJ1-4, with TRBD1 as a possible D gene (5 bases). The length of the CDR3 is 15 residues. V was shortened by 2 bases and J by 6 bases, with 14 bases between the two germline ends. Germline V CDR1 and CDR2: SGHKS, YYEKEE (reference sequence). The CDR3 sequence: CASSFPWGGDEKLFF. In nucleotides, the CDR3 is TGTGCCAGCAGCTTTCCCTGGGGAGGGGATGAAAAACTGTTTTTT.

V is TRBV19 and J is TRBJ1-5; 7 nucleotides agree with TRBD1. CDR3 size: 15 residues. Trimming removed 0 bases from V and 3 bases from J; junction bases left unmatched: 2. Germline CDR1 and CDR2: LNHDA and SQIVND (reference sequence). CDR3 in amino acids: CASSIEGTVNQPQHF. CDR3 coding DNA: TGTGCCAGTAGTATAGAGGGGACAGTCAATCAGCCCCAGCATTTT.

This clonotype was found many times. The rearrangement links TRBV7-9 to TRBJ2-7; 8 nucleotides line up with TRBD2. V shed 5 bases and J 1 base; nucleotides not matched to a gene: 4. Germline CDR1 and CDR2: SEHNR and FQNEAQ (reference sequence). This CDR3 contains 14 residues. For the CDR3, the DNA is TGTGCCAGCAGCCCAGCGGGAGCTTCCTACGAGCAGTACTTC. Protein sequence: CASSPAGASYEQYF.

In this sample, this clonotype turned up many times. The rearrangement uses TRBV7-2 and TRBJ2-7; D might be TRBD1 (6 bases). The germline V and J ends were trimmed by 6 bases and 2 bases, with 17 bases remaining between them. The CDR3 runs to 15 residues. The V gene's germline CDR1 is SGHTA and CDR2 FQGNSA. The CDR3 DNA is TGTGCCAGCAGTCGACAGGAGCATATGGCCTACGAGCAGTACTTC. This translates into CASSRQEHMAYEQYF.

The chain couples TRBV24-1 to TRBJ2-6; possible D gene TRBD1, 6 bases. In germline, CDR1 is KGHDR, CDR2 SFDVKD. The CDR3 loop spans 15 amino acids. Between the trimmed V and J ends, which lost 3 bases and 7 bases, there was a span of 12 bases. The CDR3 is CATSDHRTAANVLTF. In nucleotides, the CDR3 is TGTGCCACCAGTGATCACCGGACAGCCGCCAACGTCCTGACTTTC.

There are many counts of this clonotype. CDR3 sequence: CASSHRLAGHQETQYF. CDR3 nucleotides: TGTGCCAGCAGCCATCGACTAGCGGGACACCAAGAGACCCAGTACTTC. The chain couples TRBV13 to TRBJ2-5; TRBD2 matches 11 bases. CDR3 length: 16 residues. Germline values: CDR1 PRHDT, CDR2 FYEKMQ (reference sequence). The trim removed 5 bases at V and 0 bases at J, leaving 5 bases unmatched.